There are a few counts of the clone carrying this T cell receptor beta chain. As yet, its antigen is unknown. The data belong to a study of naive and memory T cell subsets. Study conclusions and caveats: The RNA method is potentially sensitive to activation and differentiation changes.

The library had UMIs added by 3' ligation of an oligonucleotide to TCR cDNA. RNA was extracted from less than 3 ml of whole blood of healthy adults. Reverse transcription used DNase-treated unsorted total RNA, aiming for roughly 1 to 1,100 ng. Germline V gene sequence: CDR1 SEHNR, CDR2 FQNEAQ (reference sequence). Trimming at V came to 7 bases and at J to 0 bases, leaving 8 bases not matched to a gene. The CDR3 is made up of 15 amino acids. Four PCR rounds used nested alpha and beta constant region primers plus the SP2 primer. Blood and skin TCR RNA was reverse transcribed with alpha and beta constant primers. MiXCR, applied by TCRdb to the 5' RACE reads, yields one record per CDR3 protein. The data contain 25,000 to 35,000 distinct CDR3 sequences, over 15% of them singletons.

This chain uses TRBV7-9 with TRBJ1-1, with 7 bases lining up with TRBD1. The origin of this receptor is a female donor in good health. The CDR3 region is CASTRGTVMNTEAFF. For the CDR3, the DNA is TGTGCCAGCACCAGAGGGACAGTCATGAACACTGAAGCTTTCTTT. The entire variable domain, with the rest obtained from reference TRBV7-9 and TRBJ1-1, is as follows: DTGVSQNPRHKITKRGQNVTFRCDPISEHNRLYWYRQTLGQGPEFLTYFQNEAQLEKSRLLSDRFSAERPKGSFSTLEIQRTEQGDSAMYLCASTRGTVMNTEAFFGQGTRLTVV.